One and the same sample provided the 14 T cell receptor beta chains below, sequenced in a study of cytomegalovirus exposure and HLA in healthy donors (dated by TCRdb to the late 2010s). Library construction relied on the immunoSEQ multiplex PCR assay. For the multiplex PCR, a mixture combining 60 forward primers for TCR Vbeta segments and 13 reverse primers for TCR Jbeta segments was used. In TCRdb, the immuneACCESS table is reduced to in-frame sequences with V and J assigned. These tables do not hold every clone; where another copy was compared, an unresolved V gene accounts for under half, and the others remain unexplained. The sample table records roughly 100,000 clones; less than 10% of these occur just once. The ten largest clones represent 5.1% of the sample. Sequencing was carried out using PBMCs. These receptors were collected from a man in his fifties in good health and CMV-seropositive.

This clone came up a few times. The sample contains more than one DNA sequence encoding this CDR3. V and J are TRBV7-9 and TRBJ2-7; 10 bases are shared with TRBD1. CDR3 length: 13 residues. The junction had 5 bases not matched to a gene; V was cut back by 5 bases and J by 7 bases. CDR1 SEHNR and CDR2 FQNEAQ come from the germline V gene (reference sequence). CDR3 DNA sequence: TGTGCCAGCAGCCCGACAGGGGGCTATGAGCAGTACTTC. It is translated as CASSPTGGYEQYF.

This clone showed up just a few times. This chain connects TRBV5-6 to TRBJ1-4; 7 bases map to TRBD1. Germline V gene lookup returns CDR1 SGHDT and CDR2 YYEEEE. The CDR3 contains 15 residues. V gave up 3 bases and J gave up 4 bases; unmatched junction bases: 6. The CDR3 DNA reads TGTGCCAGCAGCTCACGCAGGGGGTTTAATGAAAAACTGTTTTTT. Amino acids: CASSSRRGFNEKLFF.

This clone has only a few counts. The genes are TRBV27 and TRBJ2-7; 9 nucleotides match TRBD2. The ends lost 6 bases at V and 3 bases at J; junction bases unmatched: 18. Germline V gene sequence: CDR1 MNHEY, CDR2 SMNVEV (reference sequence). The CDR3 is 18 residues long. The CDR3 protein is CASSPPPSRLAGYYEQYF. The CDR3, as DNA: TGTGCCAGCAGCCCTCCCCCGTCCCGGCTAGCGGGGTACTACGAGCAGTACTTC.

V usage is TRBV5-1 and J usage is TRBJ2-2; a weak D match, TRBD1 (6 bases). Germline CDR1 reads SGHRS; CDR2 reads YFSETQ. The CDR3 contains 14 residues. Trimming cost V 4 bases and J 1 base, with 8 bases left between them. In DNA form, the CDR3 reads TGCGCCAGCAGCGCGACAGGGAACACCGGGGAGCTGTTTTTT. It yields the protein CASSATGNTGELFF. Full variable domain (rest looked up from reference TRBV5-1 and TRBJ2-2): KAGVTQTPRYLIKTRGQQVTLSCSPISGHRSVSWYQQTPGQGLQFLFEYFSETQRNKGNFPGRFSGRQFSNSRSEMNVSTLELGDSALYLCASSATGNTGELFFGEGSRLTVL.

This clone showed up just a few times. V and J are TRBV2 and TRBJ1-1; 7 positions agree with TRBD1. Trimming removed 7 bases from V and 1 base from J; junction bases left unmatched: 3. This CDR3 region has 13 residues. Germline CDR1 and CDR2: SNHLY and FYNNEI. The CDR3 sequence is CASIWTGNTEAFF. The CDR3 coding sequence is TGTGCCAGCATTTGGACAGGGAACACTGAAGCTTTCTTT. Together with reference TRBV2 and TRBJ1-1, the CDR3 gives the full variable domain: EPEVTQTPSHQVTQMGQEVILRCVPISNHLYFYWYRQILGQKVEFLVSFYNNEISEKSEIFDDQFSVERPDGSNFTLKIRSTKLEDSAMYFCASIWTGNTEAFFGQGTRLTVV.

This clone was recorded a few times. V gene TRBV7-8 combines with J gene TRBJ2-7; D gene ambiguous. The germline V gene has CDR1 SGHVS and CDR2 FQNEAQ. V lost 4 bases to trimming and J lost 3 bases, with 22 bases between them. The CDR3 is made up of 17 amino acids. For the CDR3, the DNA is TGTGCCAGCAGCTCCCCTCACCGTCGGCCAGGCAACTACGAGCAGTACTTC. It yields the protein CASSSPHRRPGNYEQYF.

The rearrangement uses TRBV27 and TRBJ2-2; the D is unclear. CDR1 is MNHEY, CDR2 SMNVEV, per germline (reference sequence). This CDR3 spans 12 amino acids. Trimming pared 6 bases from V and 5 bases from J, leaving 7 bases between. The CDR3: CASRQLTGELFF. The CDR3 bases are TGTGCCAGCAGACAATTAACCGGGGAGCTGTTTTTT.

This clone showed up many times. The genes are TRBV30 and TRBJ2-3; 11 nucleotides line up with TRBD1. The CDR3 sequence is 15 residues long. Germline V gives CDR1 GTSNPN, CDR2 SVGIG (reference sequence). J gave up 4 bases and V 2 bases, and 5 bases lay outside the gene matches. This CDR3 reads CAWSRTGGFADTQYF. CDR3 in DNA: TGTGCCTGGAGTCGGACAGGGGGCTTTGCAGATACGCAGTATTTT.

This clone was recorded a few times. The rearrangement uses TRBV29-1 and TRBJ1-5; 8 nucleotides agree with TRBD1. The germline V gene encodes CDR1 SQVTM and CDR2 ANQGSEA. The V and J ends lost 6 bases and 2 bases, in that order; junction bases with no gene match: 3. The CDR3 runs to 13 residues. DNA for the CDR3: TGCAGCGTCAAGACAGGGGGCAATCAGCCCCAGCATTTT. It encodes CSVKTGGNQPQHF. The full variable domain, in which reference TRBV29-1 and TRBJ1-5 provide the parts outside the CDR3, is SAVISQKPSRDICQRGTSLTIQCQVDSQVTMMFWYRQQPGQSLTLIATANQGSEATYESGFVIDKFPISRPNLTFSTLTVSNMSPEDSSIYLCSVKTGGNQPQHFGDGTRLSIL.

This clone was observed a handful of times. The rearrangement joins TRBV6-1 to TRBJ1-2; TRBD1 matches at 7 bases. The CDR3 is made up of 13 amino acids. Germline V gene sequence: CDR1 MNHNS, CDR2 SASEGT. The trim removed 9 bases at V and 7 bases at J, leaving 11 bases unmatched. The CDR3 here is CASTDRDSLGYTF. CDR3 DNA sequence: TGTGCCAGTACAGACCGGGACAGTCTTGGCTACACCTTC.

This clone has a handful of counts. J is TRBJ2-3 and V is TRBV11-2; a weak D match, TRBD1 (5 bases). This CDR3 comprises 15 residues. The V gene's germline CDR1 is SGHAT and CDR2 FQNNGV. Trimming removed 2 bases from V and 6 bases from J, with 15 bases in between. The CDR3 bases are TGTGCCAGCAGCTTAATCGCAGGGCCTCTGGATACGCAGTATTTT. This codes for CASSLIAGPLDTQYF.

This clone came up a few times. The chain employs TRBV11-2 and TRBJ2-7; 10 positions agree with TRBD2. The CDR3 is 15 residues long. Trimming at V came to 11 bases and at J to 6 bases, leaving 16 bases not matched to a gene. CDR1 and CDR2 from the germline V gene are SGHAT and FQNNGV. CDR3 coding DNA: TGTGCCGTAATGGATCCGGGACTAGCGAGGAGCGAGCAGTACTTC. Translated, it gives CAVMDPGLARSEQYF.

This clone was counted only a few times. The chain uses TRBV5-1 and TRBJ2-7; 13 bases fit TRBD2. V gave up 2 bases and J gave up 4 bases; unmatched junction bases: 6. The CDR3 sequence is 16 residues long. Germline assignment: CDR1 SGHRS and CDR2 YFSETQ. CDR3 protein: CASSFRMTSGRYEQYF. The CDR3 nucleotides are TGCGCCAGCAGCTTCCGGATGACTAGCGGGAGGTACGAGCAGTACTTC.

There are a few counts of this clone. Other nucleotide sequences in the sample specify the same CDR3. The chain joins TRBV5-1 to TRBJ1-1, with a weak D call TRBD1 (5 bases). CDR3 length: 15 amino acids. Per the germline V gene, CDR1 is SGHRS and CDR2 is YFSETQ. Trimming shortened V by 4 bases and J by 1 base, and 14 bases separated the two germline ends. CDR3 in DNA: TGCGCCAGCAGCGGGGGAGGCCTAGGGAACACTGAAGCTTTCTTT. It translates to CASSGGGLGNTEAFF.